Listed below are T cell receptor beta chains from one sample, sequenced in a study of tumor and adjacent non-tumor tissue in lung cancer. TCRdb processed the multiplex PCR reads anew with MiXCR; each CDR3 protein has one entry. The sample records 90,000 to 130,000 distinct CDR3 sequences, approximately 87% being singletons. Sequenced input: lung tumor tissue. These receptors were obtained from an older man with non-small cell lung cancer. Each CDR3 is given with its conserved first and last residue. Clone size is stated in some rows and not others, as once, few, many or a class when expanded.

TRBJ1-6	TRBV12-3/TRBV12-4	14	large	CASSPGQDNSPLHF
TRBJ2-7	TRBV29-1	14	.	CSLVRTGLRDELYF
TRBJ2-7	TRBV18	13	.	CASSPTLGGEQYF
TRBJ2-3	TRBV4-3	16	.	CAGSRRLPGVGDTQYF
TRBJ2-1	TRBV11-2	17	.	CASIWGTSTASYNEQFF
TRBJ1-1	TRBV4-1	11	.	CAISQGGEAFF
TRBJ1-2	TRBV6-5	16	.	CASKAMDRGRNYGYTF
TRBJ2-7	TRBV11-2	12	.	CASSGIRNEQYF
TRBJ1-2	TRBV5-5	12	.	CASCLDDISYTF
TRBJ2-3	TRBV14	12	.	CASSRSGTSQYF
TRBJ1-2	TRBV29-1	13	.	CSVEYTGGGGYIF
TRBJ1-1	TRBV28	14	once	CASRTPGKNIEAFF
TRBJ2-3	TRBV10-3	15	medium-sized	CAISEEERLTDTQYF
TRBJ2-2	TRBV10-2	14	.	CACSDLGATGKLFF
TRBJ1-1	TRBV11-2	15	.	CASNYANSRNTEAFF
TRBJ1-2	TRBV29-1	15	.	CSVEGGDRVNYGYTF
TRBJ2-7	TRBV20-1	12	.	CSAARDEYGQYF
TRBJ2-6	TRBV6-1	19	.	CASRPRTGFGVSGANVLTF
TRBJ1-2	TRBV4-1	13	.	CASSPNRCRGYTF
TRBJ2-1	TRBV6-1	19	.	CASSDLRGPGLLAYNEQFF
TRBJ2-4	TRBV5-6	17	.	CASSASGTWVVGSIQYF
TRBJ2-7	TRBV11-3	15	.	CASSLTGHFSYELYF
TRBJ2-7	TRBV5-6	12	.	CTSIGRELEQYF
TRBJ1-5	TRBV6-2/TRBV6-3	14	.	CASCGVNSNQPLHF
TRBJ2-7	TRBV5-1	11	.	CASSMYNEQYF
TRBJ1-2	TRBV29-1	15	.	CSAEDPRQGLCGYTF
TRBJ1-2	TRBV6-5	14	.	CARGRTGERYGYTF
TRBJ2-7	TRBV29-1	16	.	CSVEVIRTGGSYEKYF
TRBJ1-5	TRBV28	15	.	CASSPWTGGNQPQDF
TRBJ1-1	TRBV11-2	14	few	CASIIKWGGTEAFF